The clone carrying this TCR beta chain was picked up one time. The antigen is unknown. This clone may be a read error of a much larger clone one base away. The data originate from a study of T cells in Graves' hyperthyroidism and ophthalmopathy. Points from the study as a whole: A 13 V-J model separated ophthalmopathy from stable hyperthyroidism.

Stable Graves' hyperthyroidism meant no ophthalmopathy progression within 18 months. Investigators excluded patients with uncontrolled infection, other autoimmune disease, pregnancy or lactation. From RNA transcripts, TCR beta CDR3 regions were amplified. Primed by the HTBI set, a first-round RT-PCR was run on the TCR CDR3. Via MiXCR, TCRdb re-called the multiplex PCR reads, giving one row per CDR3 protein. Among fewer than 550,000 distinct CDR3 sequences listed, approximately 14% were seen once. The CDR3 covers 14 residues. Germline lookup yields CDR1 SGHAT and CDR2 FQNNGV. Trimming left V 11 bases short and J 3 bases short, with 17 bases between.

The receptor comes from a woman aged 18-35 years with Graves' hyperthyroidism. The sample comprised blood. V gene TRBV11-2 combines with J gene TRBJ1-3; D is ambiguous. The CDR3 is CAGDPEGSGNTIYF. The CDR3 DNA sequence: TGTGCCGGCGATCCCGAAGGGAGTGGAAACACCATATATTTT. The full variable domain, its missing parts supplied by reference TRBV11-2 and TRBJ1-3, is EAGVAQSPRYKIIEKRQSVAFWCNPISGHATLYWYQQILGQGPKLLIQFQNNGVVDDSQLPKDRFSAERLKGVDSTLKIQPAKLEDSAVYLCAGDPEGSGNTIYFGEGSWLTVV.